This TCR beta chain was identified in a study of T cells in localized non-small cell lung cancer. General study results and limits: When the top 100 tumor clones were examined, a median 57 of them also appeared in the adjacent lung, which was paired and uninvolved. Uninvolved neighboring lung showed the greatest T cell clonality, exceeding tumor. One tumor region alone was sequenced, and heterogeneity therefore remains possible.

Generated by immunoSEQ multiplex PCR, the TCRdb table keeps only in-frame clones and is missing some. The sample contains approximately 2,500 clones, 20% to 30% of which appear only once. With respect to this clone: Its antigen remains unidentified.

This CDR3 contains 14 residues. V was clipped by 0 bases and J by 3 bases, with 11 bases between them. CDR1 and CDR2 (germline): GTSNPN, SVGIG (reference sequence). This sample comprised lung tumor tissue, obtained before any cancer treatment. This rearrangement joins TRBV30 to TRBJ2-5, with D tentatively TRBD2 (5 bases). The receptor was isolated from a female donor of 60 years or more with stage I lung adenocarcinoma. CDR3 in amino acids: CAWSVRSGKETQYF. In DNA, the CDR3 is TGTGCCTGGAGTGTAAGATCGGGGAAAGAGACCCAGTACTTC.